This T cell receptor beta chain was profiled in a study of T-cell reconstitution after alpha-beta-depleted transplantation in children. It was with unique molecular identifiers that the TCRbeta library was prepared. TCRdb reprocessed the PCR reads via MiXCR and lists one record per CDR3 protein. The sample includes about 540,000 distinct CDR3 sequences, around 20% seen only once; the top ten take 2.5% to 3.5%. This clonotype has a handful of counts. The CDR3 is 16 amino acids. Germline values: CDR1 SGDLS, CDR2 YYNGEE. V shed 3 bases and J 3 bases; nucleotides not matched to a gene: 6. The chain links TRBV9 to TRBJ2-3; TRBD2 agrees at 11 bases. Sequencing used PBMCs from the stem cell graft donor, obtained from the stem cell graft. The receptor was derived from a human donor who donated a stem cell graft to a child with acute lymphoblastic leukemia. DNA for the CDR3: TGTGCCAGCAGCGCTAGCGGGAGGCGGTCTACAGATACGCAGTATTTT. Protein sequence: CASSASGRRSTDTQYF.